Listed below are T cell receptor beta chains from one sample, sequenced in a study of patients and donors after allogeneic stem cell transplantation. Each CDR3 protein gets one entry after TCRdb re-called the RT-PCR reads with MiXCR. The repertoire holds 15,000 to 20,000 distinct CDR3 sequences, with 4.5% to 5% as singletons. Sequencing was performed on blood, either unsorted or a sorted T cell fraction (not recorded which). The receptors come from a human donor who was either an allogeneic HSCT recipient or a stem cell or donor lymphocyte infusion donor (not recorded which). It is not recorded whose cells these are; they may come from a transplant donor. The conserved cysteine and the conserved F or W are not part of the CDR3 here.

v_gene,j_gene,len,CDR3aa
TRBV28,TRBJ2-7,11,ASSLLENYEQY
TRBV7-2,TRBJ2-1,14,ASSLGGPPAGNEQF
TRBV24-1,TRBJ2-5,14,ATSDTRDRGQETQY
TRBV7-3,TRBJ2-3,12,ASSIDRYTDTQY
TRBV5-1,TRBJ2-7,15,ASSLGPGRGTPYEQY
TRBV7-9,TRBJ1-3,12,ASSFGRDGNTIY
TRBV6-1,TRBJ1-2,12,GCTPAGADYGYT
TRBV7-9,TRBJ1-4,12,ASSLLGANEKLF
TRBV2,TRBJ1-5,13,ASREEPYSNQPQH
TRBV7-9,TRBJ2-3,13,ASSLSTSGGARLY
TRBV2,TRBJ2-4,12,ASSEGPGQNIQY